The T cell receptor beta chain under discussion was sequenced for a study of T cells after yellow fever vaccination. This clonotype is a singleton in its sample. The CDR3 has 12 amino acids. V dropped 7 bases and J dropped 4 bases, with 10 bases sitting between them. Per germline, CDR1 MDHEN and CDR2 SYDVKM. Template-switching 5'RACE yielded the TCR cDNA; a universal primer site and UMIs were added in the process. TCRdb re-analysed the 5' RACE reads in MiXCR, keeping a single row per CDR3 protein. Among about 350,000 distinct CDR3 sequences, roughly 8.6% were seen once, and the ten largest hold roughly 18%.

This sample comprised PBMCs, obtained roughly 47 days after the first yellow fever vaccination. The clonotype originates from a man younger than 35 who received the YFV17D yellow fever vaccine. The gene calls are TRBV28 and TRBJ1-2, with D unresolved. CDR3 bases: TGTGCCAGCACCAGAGCTAGCTATGGCTACACCTTC. It specifies CASTRASYGYTF.